This T cell receptor beta chain stems from a study of T-cell reconstitution after alpha-beta-depleted transplantation in children. As it was prepared, the TCRbeta library received unique molecular identifiers. TCRdb reanalysed the PCR reads using MiXCR and keeps one entry per CDR3 protein. There are more than 200,000 distinct CDR3 sequences in the sample; 20% to 30% occur only once, and 4% to 5.5% lies in the top ten. Overall study findings and caveats: Several hundred expanded graft clones reportedly gave rise to the alpha-beta T cells present about two months after transplant.

V lost 1 base, J lost 4 bases, and 3 bases stayed unmatched. Looked up from germline, CDR1 is SGHKS and CDR2 is YYEKEE (reference sequence). This CDR3 is 14 amino acids long. On this clonotype itself: Antigen: not known.

This receptor was obtained from a female patient between 2 and 15 years old who had a stem cell transplant for congenital amegakaryocytic thrombocytopenia, so the T cells may come from the graft donor. The specimen comprised PBMCs, mostly from graft donor cells, sampled 360 days after TCRalphabeta/CD19-depleted stem cell transplant. This rearrangement joins TRBV5-5 to TRBJ2-3; 7 nucleotides align to TRBD1. CDR3 DNA: TGTGCCAGCAGCTTGCGAGGGGGCCCAGATACGCAGTATTTT. Translation: CASSLRGGPDTQYF. The entire variable domain, with the rest obtained from reference TRBV5-5 and TRBJ2-3, is as follows: DAGVTQSPTHLIKTRGQQVTLRCSPISGHKSVSWYQQVLGQGPQFIFQYYEKEERGRGNFPDRFSARQFPNYSSELNVNALLLGDSALYLCASSLRGGPDTQYFGPGTRLTVL.